This TCR beta chain was retrieved from a study of cytomegalovirus exposure and HLA in healthy donors. General study results and limits: There was a cluster of highly shared sequence variants that was likely a sequencing artifact. 15,000 to 20,000 TCR beta sequences were associated with HLA alleles at 0.05 false discovery rate in a later analysis.

PCR involved 60 Vbeta and 13 Jbeta primers. Original data processing: In a later analysis, the count reached some 75 million unique TCR beta chains, with 9 million to 11 million shared. Generated by immunoSEQ multiplex PCR, the TCRdb table keeps only in-frame clones and is missing some. V, J and clone size derive from that table, while D and trimming were established from the DNA sequence. The sample records around 160,000 clones, over 60% being singletons. J lost 1 base, V lost 4 bases, and 3 bases had no gene match. Germline V gene sequence: CDR1 SGHVS, CDR2 FNYEAQ. This CDR3 contains 16 residues. Remarks on this clone: The antigen is undetermined.

Donors were nominally healthy when sampled, though unrecorded immune exposures were likely. This chain joins TRBV7-6 and TRBJ2-2; TRBD2 matches 10 bases. The specimen was PBMCs. The origin of this receptor is a woman between 18 and 30 years old in good health and CMV-seronegative. This CDR3 is CASSSVAGGNTGELFF. The CDR3 DNA reads as TGTGCCAGCAGCTCCGTAGCGGGGGGGAACACCGGGGAGCTGTTTTTT.